The rows below give T cell receptor beta chains drawn from one sample of a study of blood T cell repertoires in COVID-19. Clones were sequenced by immunoSEQ multiplex PCR, and TCRdb holds only the in-frame ones, with some missing. The sample has approximately 54,000 clones, approximately 91% seen once. The sample taken for sequencing was peripheral blood. All receptors derive from a man in his fifties or sixties with acute or convalescent COVID-19. Both conserved end residues are part of each CDR3. Each record gives: clone size, V gene, D gene, J gene, CDR3 DNA, CDR3 protein. The D gene is left open where the match is weak. Clone size is given for some rows only: seen once, a few or many times, or a class if the clone is expanded.

.	TRBV11-3	.	TRBJ2-5	TGTGCCAGCAGCTTACAGGGGCCCCAAGAGACCCAGTACTTC	CASSLQGPQETQYF
.	TRBV6-6	TRBD1	TRBJ1-1	TGTGCCAGCAGTACAGGGGGCACACAATCCAATAAAGCTTTCTTT	CASSTGGTQSNKAFF
.	TRBV27	TRBD1	TRBJ2-7	TGTGCCAGCCATACTTCCGGGACAGGGAAGGGCGAGCAGTACTTC	CASHTSGTGKGEQYF
.	TRBV18	TRBD1	TRBJ1-2	TGTGCCAGCTCACCGGACAGGGGTGGCTATGGCTACACCTTC	CASSPDRGGYGYTF
.	TRBV3-1/TRBV3-2	.	TRBJ1-1	TGTGCCAGCAGCCTTACAGGTCAGAACACTGAAGCTTTCTTT	CASSLTGQNTEAFF
.	TRBV12-3/TRBV12-4	.	TRBJ2-7	TGTGCCAGCAGCAAAGACTTGCCCTACGAGCAGTACTTC	CASSKDLPYEQYF
.	TRBV4-3	TRBD2	TRBJ2-7	TGCGCCAGCAGCCAAGAAGCGGGAGGGCCCTACGAGCAGTACTTC	CASSQEAGGPYEQYF
.	TRBV11-2	TRBD2	TRBJ2-5	TGTGCCAGCAGCCGATTGGGAGCGGGAGTTGGTGAGACCCAGTACTTC	CASSRLGAGVGETQYF
.	TRBV5-1	.	TRBJ2-3	TGCGCCAGCAGCCAGACTAGTCTTAGCACAGATACGCAGTATTTT	CASSQTSLSTDTQYF
.	TRBV19	.	TRBJ2-7	TGTGCCAGTAGCCCCGGACTGGGCTCCTACGAGCAGTACTTC	CASSPGLGSYEQYF
.	TRBV9	.	TRBJ2-3	TGTGCCAGCAGCGTAGTGGAGGGGTTAGTAGATACGCAGTATTTT	CASSVVEGLVDTQYF
.	TRBV23-1	TRBD1	TRBJ2-7	TGCGCCAATAGGGACAGGGGCCTCTCCTACGAGCAGTACTTC	CANRDRGLSYEQYF
.	TRBV6-2/TRBV6-3	TRBD2	TRBJ2-4	TGTGCCAGCAGTTACTTGCCGGGACTAGCGGGAGTAGGGGCCAAAAACATTCAGTACTTC	CASSYLPGLAGVGAKNIQYF
once	TRBV5-6	TRBD1	TRBJ1-4	TGTGCCAGCAGCCCGACAGGGGCCCATGAAAAACTGTTTTTT	CASSPTGAHEKLFF
.	TRBV11-3	TRBD2	TRBJ2-2	TGTGCCAGCAGCCTCCGGGAGGGGAGGGCCGGGGAGCTGTTTTTT	CASSLREGRAGELFF
.	TRBV4-3	.	TRBJ1-2	TGCGCCAGCAGCCAAGATGATTATGGGGGCGACGACTATGGCTACACCTTC	CASSQDDYGGDDYGYTF
.	TRBV5-1	TRBD2	TRBJ2-1	TGCGCCAGCAGCTTGGCCTCTAGCGGGGGCTACAATGAGCAGTTCTTC	CASSLASSGGYNEQFF
.	TRBV25-1	TRBD1	TRBJ2-7	TGTGCCAGCAGTAAAGAGACAGGGCGGTCCGAGCAGTACTTC	CASSKETGRSEQYF
.	TRBV5-1	TRBD1	TRBJ2-7	TGCGCCAGCAGAACCGGGACAGCAGCCTCCGAGCAGTACTTC	CASRTGTAASEQYF
once	TRBV10-3	.	TRBJ1-2	TGTGCCATCAGTGAGGTCCGGGATCCAGCTAACTATGGCTACACCTTC	CAISEVRDPANYGYTF
.	TRBV7-9	TRBD1	TRBJ1-5	TGTGCCAGCAGCCCCCCGGGACAGGGTGCGGCCCAGCATTTT	CASSPPGQGAAQHF
.	TRBV6-2/TRBV6-3	TRBD1	TRBJ1-1	TGTGCCAGCAGTTACTTCAGCAGGGGGTACGACACTGAAGCTTTCTTT	CASSYFSRGYDTEAFF
.	TRBV11-2	TRBD1	TRBJ2-7	TGTGCCAGCAGCTTAGCCTGGGACAGCTCCTACGAGCAGTACTTC	CASSLAWDSSYEQYF
.	TRBV12-5	TRBD2	TRBJ2-3	TGTGCTAGCGGCGGAGCGGGAGCGGTGGGTACGCAGTATTTT	CASGGAGAVGTQYF
few	TRBV11-2	TRBD1	TRBJ1-2	TGTGCCAGCAGCCCAACCCCCGGGACAGCTTCTTTTGGCTACACCTTC	CASSPTPGTASFGYTF
.	TRBV6-2/TRBV6-3	.	TRBJ2-1	TGTGCCAGCAGCCCTCACCGACTAGGTGAAAGGGGGCATGAGCAGTTCTTC	CASSPHRLGERGHEQFF
.	TRBV24-1	TRBD1	TRBJ2-2	TGTGCCACCAGGTCTACCGGGACAGGGGTAGGCGGGGAGCTGTTTTTT	CATRSTGTGVGGELFF
once	TRBV7-8	.	TRBJ2-4	TGTGCCAGCAGCCTCCGGACAGGGGGTAGGCTAGCGGGAGAGGGCTATGGCAAAAACATTCAGTACTTC	CASSLRTGGRLAGEGYGKNIQYF
few	TRBV2	TRBD2	TRBJ2-7	TGTGCCAGCAGTGATCCTAGCGGGAGTTACGAGCAGTACTTC	CASSDPSGSYEQYF
once	TRBV30	.	TRBJ1-5	TGTGCCTGGAGTCCCTCTAGCAATCAGCCCCAGCATTTT	CAWSPSSNQPQHF
.	TRBV3-1/TRBV3-2	.	TRBJ2-5	TGTGCCAGCAGCCCCGGGCCGGGAGCGGGAGAGACCCAGTACTTC	CASSPGPGAGETQYF
.	TRBV3-1/TRBV3-2	.	TRBJ2-7	TGTGCCAGCAGCCGCTACAGGAGCGGGTTGTACTTC	CASSRYRSGLYF
.	TRBV11-2	TRBD2	TRBJ2-3	TGTGCCAGCAGCTTAGTGGTTCTAGCGGGAGACAAGAATACGCAGTATTTT	CASSLVVLAGDKNTQYF
.	TRBV2	.	TRBJ2-7	TGTGCCAGCAACCGACTCCTTATTCCCTACGAGCAGTACTTC	CASNRLLIPYEQYF
.	TRBV7-6	TRBD2	TRBJ2-7	TGTGCCAGCAGCCCGTTGGGAGCGGGAGGAGTCTACGAGCAGTACTTC	CASSPLGAGGVYEQYF
.	TRBV5-1	.	TRBJ1-1	TGCGCCAGCATTCAAGGAACGGGGGGCTCCAACACTGAAGCTTTCTTT	CASIQGTGGSNTEAFF
.	TRBV19	.	TRBJ2-5	TGTGCCAGTAGTCCCCTAGGGGGGGAAGAGACCCAGTACTTC	CASSPLGGEETQYF
.	TRBV21-1	.	TRBJ2-1	TGTGCCAGCAGCAAAGGTCGAGCGGGAGACTGCAATGAGCAGTTCTTC	CASSKGRAGDCNEQFF
.	TRBV13	.	TRBJ2-3	TGTGCCAGCAGCTCCCCGGGACAAATCACAGATACGCAGTATTTT	CASSSPGQITDTQYF
.	TRBV11-2	TRBD2	TRBJ2-1	TGTGCCAGCAGCCCCGGGACTAGCTATGAGCAGTTCTTC	CASSPGTSYEQFF
.	TRBV12-3/TRBV12-4	.	TRBJ2-7	TGTGCCAGCAGTTTAGCGGGAGTAGGGCAGTACTTC	CASSLAGVGQYF
once	TRBV5-4	TRBD1	TRBJ2-4	TGTGCCAGCAGCACCCCCCCCGGGACAGGGTCAGCCAAAAACATTCAGTACTTC	CASSTPPGTGSAKNIQYF
.	TRBV9	.	TRBJ1-3	TGTGCCAGCAGCGGCAGGGGATATTCTGGAAACACCATATATTTT	CASSGRGYSGNTIYF
.	TRBV5-6	.	TRBJ1-2	TGTGCCAGCAGCTACCCACAGGGTAACTATGGCTACACCTTC	CASSYPQGNYGYTF
.	TRBV6-5	.	TRBJ1-4	TGTGCCAGCAGTATGCGGACAGCAACTAATGAAAAACTGTTTTTT	CASSMRTATNEKLFF
.	TRBV7-8	TRBD1	TRBJ1-1	TGTGCCAGCAGCCGGCACAGGGGAATTGAAGCTTTCTTT	CASSRHRGIEAFF
.	TRBV2	TRBD1	TRBJ1-1	TGTGCCAGCCGTTCCCAGGGGGCTTGGACTGAAGCTTTCTTT	CASRSQGAWTEAFF
.	TRBV7-9	.	TRBJ1-3	TGTGCCAGCAGCCAACAACGCTCTGGAAACACCATATATTTT	CASSQQRSGNTIYF
.	TRBV7-9	TRBD1	TRBJ2-1	TGTGCCAGCAGCTTACCGGGACAGGCGAACAATGAGCAGTTCTTC	CASSLPGQANNEQFF
.	TRBV7-9	.	TRBJ2-3	TGTGCCAGCAGCTGGGGGGAAGATACGCAGTATTTT	CASSWGEDTQYF
once	TRBV27	TRBD1	TRBJ2-1	TGTGCCAGCAGTAGGACAGGTGTTTACAATGAGCAGTTCTTC	CASSRTGVYNEQFF
.	TRBV6-2/TRBV6-3	TRBD1	TRBJ1-2	TGTGCCAGCAGTACCCGGGACAGAGTCTATGGCTACACCTTC	CASSTRDRVYGYTF
.	TRBV12-3/TRBV12-4	.	TRBJ2-1	TGTGCCAGCAGGAGGGCCACAGTTAATGAGCAGTTCTTC	CASRRATVNEQFF